This TCR beta chain came from a study of cytomegalovirus exposure and HLA in healthy donors. Study-level information: There were approximately 85 million unique TCRs (from HLA-typed donors) in an early data release.

Findings and limits, study-wide: Three CMV-associated chains proved CMV antigen-specific in vitro. In a later analysis, a missense DCLRE1C variant was linked to TCR beta V- and J-gene trimming. The productive fraction for most TCR beta V segments was about 90% or about 30% in an earlier analysis.

As concerns this clone: Its target is unknown.

CDR1 is SGHDN, CDR2 FVKESK, per germline. V dropped 5 bases and J dropped 1; count of bases not matched to a gene: 6. This CDR3 is 15 amino acids long. Researchers ran the PCR with 60 Vbeta and 13 Jbeta primers. Assay used: immunoSEQ multiplex PCR; TCRdb lists only in-frame clones, some missing. The table records some 100,000 clones, approximately 77% of them present only once. Sequencing was carried out using PBMCs. The chain combines TRBV14 with TRBJ2-3, with 7 bases that match TRBD1. The TCR was taken from a male donor in good health and CMV-seropositive. Here the CDR3 reads CASSFRQGRTDTQYF. The CDR3, as DNA: TGTGCCAGCAGCTTTAGACAGGGCCGCACAGATACGCAGTATTTT.